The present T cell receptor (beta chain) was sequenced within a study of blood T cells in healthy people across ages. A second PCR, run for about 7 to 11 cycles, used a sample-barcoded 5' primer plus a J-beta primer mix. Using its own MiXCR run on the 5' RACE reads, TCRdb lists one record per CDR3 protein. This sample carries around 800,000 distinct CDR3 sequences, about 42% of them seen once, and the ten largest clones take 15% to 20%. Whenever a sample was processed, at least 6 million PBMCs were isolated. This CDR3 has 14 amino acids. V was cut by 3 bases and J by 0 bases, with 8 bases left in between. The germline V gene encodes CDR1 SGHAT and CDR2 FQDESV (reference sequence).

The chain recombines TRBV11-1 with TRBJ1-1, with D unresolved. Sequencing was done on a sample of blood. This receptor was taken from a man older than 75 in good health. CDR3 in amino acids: CASSFDNMNTEAFF. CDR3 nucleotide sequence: TGTGCCAGCAGCTTCGACAATATGAACACTGAAGCTTTCTTT.